In this sample, the clone carrying this T cell receptor beta chain turned up a few times. Antigen: not known. Trimming removed 7 bases from V and 6 bases from J, with 13 bases in between. The CDR3 covers 13 residues. Germline lookup yields CDR1 ENHRY and CDR2 SYGVKD. This entry is derived from a study of lymphopenia after photon versus proton radiotherapy. Study-wide findings and caveats: Oligoclonal CD8+ Temra expansion after nadir drove photon patients' diversity drop.

Sequencing used immunoSEQ multiplex PCR; TCRdb keeps in-frame clones, though not all of them. The sample carries 20,000 to 25,000 clones, 80% to 90% recorded once. The genes are TRBV10-3 and TRBJ2-1; no clear D gene. This sample comprised peripheral blood, obtained from a patient treated with proton-based radiotherapy. The clonotype comes from an elderly man with esophageal cancer. CDR3: CAITPRLLNEQFF. CDR3 coding DNA: TGTGCCATCACCCCGCGGCTACTCAATGAGCAGTTCTTC.